Listed below are T cell receptor beta chains from one sample, sequenced in a study of blood T cell repertoires in COVID-19. Libraries were prepared by immunoSEQ multiplex PCR; TCRdb keeps only in-frame clonotypes and omits some of them. The sample includes more than 300,000 clones, 87% of them seen just once. Sequenced input: peripheral blood. The receptors originated from a woman in her thirties with COVID-19, enrolled during active disease. CDR3s include the opening cysteine and the closing phenylalanine or tryptophan. The D gene is left open where the match is weak. The size entry is marked missing in some rows and otherwise reads once, few, many or a size class.

v_call	d_call	j_call	clone_size	cdr3_aa	cdr3_nt
TRBV7-2	TRBD2	TRBJ2-5	-	CASSRTSGRVETQYF	TGTGCCAGCAGTCGGACTAGCGGGAGGGTAGAGACCCAGTACTTC
TRBV29-1	TRBD1	TRBJ1-4	few	CSVLKGTGNEKLFF	TGCAGCGTCCTAAAAGGGACAGGTAATGAAAAACTGTTTTTT
TRBV5-5	TRBD1	TRBJ2-5	once	CASIYRGMGQETQYF	TGTGCCAGCATCTACAGGGGAATGGGCCAAGAGACCCAGTACTTC
TRBV5-4	TRBD2	TRBJ2-3	once	CASSPPGLAGGTDTQYF	TGTGCCAGCAGCCCACCGGGACTAGCGGGAGGGACAGATACGCAGTATTTT
TRBV30	TRBD2	TRBJ2-7	-	CAWSPGLAYEQYF	TGTGCCTGGAGCCCGGGACTAGCGTACGAGCAGTACTTC
TRBV15	TRBD2	TRBJ2-1	-	CATSRDRLAGNEQFF	TGTGCCACCAGCAGAGATCGGCTAGCGGGAAATGAGCAGTTCTTC
TRBV19	-	TRBJ1-1	-	CASSILGRAHTEAFF	TGTGCCAGTAGTATATTAGGCAGGGCGCACACTGAAGCTTTCTTT
TRBV6-5	TRBD1	TRBJ2-2	-	CASRMTGLNTGELFF	TGTGCCAGCAGGATGACAGGGCTAAACACCGGGGAGCTGTTTTTT
TRBV24-1	-	TRBJ2-1	-	CATSDLVVGQKSSYNEQFF	TGTGCCACCAGTGATTTGGTGGTAGGACAAAAGAGCTCCTACAATGAGCAGTTCTTC
TRBV2	-	TRBJ2-1	-	CATGGEQFF	TGTGCCACCGGGGGTGAGCAGTTCTTC
TRBV6-1	-	TRBJ1-1	-	CASSEDRSTEAFF	TGTGCCAGCAGTGAAGACAGGTCCACTGAAGCTTTCTTT
TRBV5-5	TRBD2	TRBJ2-2	-	CASSVTSGRGTGELFF	TGTGCCAGCAGCGTAACTAGCGGGAGAGGCACCGGGGAGCTGTTTTTT
TRBV9	-	TRBJ2-5	-	CASSQLRGETQYF	TGTGCCAGCAGCCAACTCAGGGGAGAGACCCAGTACTTC
TRBV19	-	TRBJ2-1	-	CASSIHRGLAEQFF	TGTGCCAGTAGTATCCATCGGGGCCTAGCGGAGCAGTTCTTC
TRBV28	TRBD1	TRBJ1-2	-	CASSPTGGYGYTF	TGTGCCAGCAGTCCCACAGGGGGATATGGCTACACCTTC
TRBV2	-	TRBJ2-4	-	CASSAQRAAKNIQYF	TGTGCCAGCAGTGCCCAGCGGGCAGCCAAAAACATTCAGTACTTC
TRBV7-8	TRBD2	TRBJ2-2	-	CASSFPYPSGSIPNTGELFF	TGTGCCAGCAGCTTTCCATATCCTAGCGGGAGTATACCGAACACCGGGGAGCTGTTTTTT
TRBV5-1	-	TRBJ2-3	-	CASSLEKESDTQYF	TGCGCCAGCAGCTTGGAGAAGGAGTCAGATACGCAGTATTTT
TRBV27	TRBD2	TRBJ2-7	-	CASSFQGGFYEQYF	TGTGCCAGCAGTTTCCAGGGAGGGTTCTACGAGCAGTACTTC
TRBV24-1	TRBD1	TRBJ2-7	-	CATSDSRDSFPYEQYF	TGTGCCACCAGTGATTCCCGGGACAGCTTCCCCTACGAGCAGTACTTC
TRBV7-8	-	TRBJ1-2	once	CASSLQGTYGYTF	TGTGCCAGCAGCTTACAGGGGACCTATGGCTACACCTTC
TRBV11-2	TRBD1	TRBJ2-2	-	CASNRGQPTGELFF	TGTGCCAGCAATAGGGGACAGCCGACCGGGGAGCTGTTTTTT
TRBV11-2	-	TRBJ2-5	once	CASSRGPVQETQYF	TGTGCCAGCAGCCGTGGGCCGGTTCAAGAGACCCAGTACTTC
TRBV28	-	TRBJ2-5	-	CASSLARGRGEETQYF	TGTGCCAGCAGTTTAGCCCGCGGCAGGGGGGAAGAGACCCAGTACTTC
TRBV29-1	-	TRBJ2-7	-	CSVEATYEQYF	TGCAGCGTTGAAGCTACCTACGAGCAGTACTTC
TRBV7-3	TRBD2	TRBJ2-1	once	CASSLTLAEDEQFF	TGTGCCAGCAGCTTAACGCTAGCGGAAGATGAGCAGTTCTTC
TRBV6-1	-	TRBJ1-5	-	CASSDGGFSNQPQHF	TGTGCCAGCAGTGATGGAGGGTTTAGCAATCAGCCCCAGCATTTT
TRBV12-3/TRBV12-4	-	TRBJ1-1	-	CASSLGPGTEAFF	TGTGCCAGCAGTTTAGGGCCGGGCACTGAAGCTTTCTTT
TRBV5-1	TRBD2	TRBJ2-7	-	CASSSGLAGLYEQYF	TGCGCCAGCAGCTCGGGACTAGCGGGACTGTACGAGCAGTACTTC
TRBV9	-	TRBJ2-7	-	CASSVGTGWQYF	TGTGCCAGCAGCGTAGGTACAGGATGGCAGTACTTC
TRBV30	-	TRBJ1-2	-	CAWSTGSYGYTF	TGTGCCTGGAGTACAGGGAGCTATGGCTACACCTTC
TRBV5-1	TRBD2	TRBJ2-4	-	CASSSSGLAGVRNIQYF	TGCGCCAGCAGCTCCAGCGGACTAGCGGGAGTGCGAAACATTCAGTACTTC
TRBV6-1	-	TRBJ2-7	-	CASSDLYEQYF	TGTGCCAGCAGTGACCTCTACGAGCAGTACTTC